This passage covers 32 T cell receptor beta chains from one sample sequenced in a study of B cell selection in AIRE deficiency (dated by TCRdb to the late 2010s). Libraries came from the immunoSEQ multiplex PCR assay. Sourced from immuneACCESS, this table was stored by TCRdb with only in-frame sequences that have V and J called. A share of the clones is absent; for the studies checked, an unresolved V gene accounts for under half, and the remainder has no known explanation. Present in this sample are fewer than 30,000 clones, about 95% of which were seen just once. Over 0.2% of the sample is in the top ten clones. For sorting, conventional CD4 T cells were defined as CD4+CD127+ cells. Sequenced sample: CD4+CD127+ conventional T cells sorted from PBMCs. These receptors came from a human donor in good health.

The chain has TRBV11-2 and TRBJ1-4; D not resolved. Germline V gene data show CDR1 as SGHAT and CDR2 as FQNNGV. V lost 4 bases, J lost 4 bases, and 22 bases lay in between. This CDR3 spans 18 amino acids. CDR3 amino acids: CASSSRSFGASFNEKLFF. CDR3 nucleotides: TGTGCCAGCAGCTCCCGTTCTTTCGGCGCATCGTTTAATGAAAAACTGTTTTTT. The full variable domain, its missing parts supplied by reference TRBV11-2 and TRBJ1-4, is EAGVAQSPRYKIIEKRQSVAFWCNPISGHATLYWYQQILGQGPKLLIQFQNNGVVDDSQLPKDRFSAERLKGVDSTLKIQPAKLEDSAVYLCASSSRSFGASFNEKLFFGSGTQLSVL.

The rearrangement uses TRBV15 and TRBJ2-3; D is unresolved. CDR3 length: 14 amino acids. In germline, CDR1 is LNHNV, CDR2 YYDKDF (reference sequence). Trimming removed 1 base at V and 3 bases at J, with 8 bases between. The CDR3 sequence is CATSRAYPTDTQYF. DNA of the CDR3: TGTGCCACCAGCAGAGCTTATCCAACAGATACGCAGTATTTT.

V is TRBV10-2 and J is TRBJ1-5, with D uncertain. Trimming pared 7 bases from V and 2 bases from J, leaving 6 bases between. The CDR3 totals 12 residues. Germline V CDR1 and CDR2: WSHSY, SAAADI. The CDR3 here is CASTRGNQPQHF. In DNA, the CDR3 is TGCGCCAGCACCCGGGGCAATCAGCCCCAGCATTTT.

About this clone itself: The limits of the CDR3 on the DNA are not certain, so only TCRdb's listed CDR3 is given. V is TRBV6-6 and J is TRBJ1-4; the table's D gene call, TRBD1, was not cross checked with the DNA. The germline CDR1 and CDR2 sequences are MNHNY and SVGAGI (reference sequence). The CDR3 has 14 amino acids, counting both end residues. The CDR3: CASSTSTGDEKLFF.

This clone was detected only once. The genes are TRBV6-1 and TRBJ1-1; no definite D call. The CDR3 totals 16 residues. The germline V and J ends were trimmed by 2 bases and 0 bases, with 13 bases remaining between them. Germline V CDR1 and CDR2: MNHNS, SASEGT. CDR3 region: CASSESEVFMNTEAFF. CDR3 bases: TGTGCCAGCAGTGAATCTGAGGTTTTCATGAACACTGAAGCTTTCTTT.

The CDR3 loop reads CASSSSGSTDTQYF. Written as DNA, the CDR3 is TGTGCCAGCAGCTCCAGCGGGAGCACAGATACGCAGTATTTT. The genes are TRBV7-9 and TRBJ2-3, with a weak D call TRBD2 (6 bases). Deletions cut 4 bases from V and 0 bases from J, with 8 bases between. Germline CDR1 reads SEHNR; CDR2 reads FQNEAQ (reference sequence). The CDR3 is 14 amino acids.

DNA of the CDR3: TGTGCCAGTAGTCCCCGGACGAGGACTGAAGCTTTCTTT. This gives the protein CASSPRTRTEAFF. The V and J genes are TRBV19 and TRBJ1-1; D is uncertain. The CDR3 sequence is 13 residues long. Trimming removed 5 bases at V and 5 bases at J, with 12 bases between. Germline CDR1 reads LNHDA; CDR2 reads SQIVND (reference sequence).

The DNA of the CDR3 is TGTGCCAGTAGTCTGGGACTCCTCTCCTACAATGAGCAGTTCTTC. This codes for CASSLGLLSYNEQFF. The chain uses TRBV19 and TRBJ2-1; possible D gene TRBD2, 6 bases. In germline, CDR1 is LNHDA, CDR2 SQIVND (reference sequence). Trimming cost V 5 bases and J 0 bases, with 11 bases left between them. The CDR3 totals 15 residues.

This sequence joins TRBV2 and TRBJ2-3; possible D gene TRBD1, 6 bases. The ends were cut back, 8 bases at V and 5 bases at J, with 20 bases in the middle. The CDR3 has 15 amino acids. Germline V gives CDR1 SNHLY, CDR2 FYNNEI. The CDR3 reads CASQSRTGSGDTQYF. CDR3 sequence (DNA): TGTGCCAGCCAGAGTCGAACAGGGTCTGGAGATACGCAGTATTTT.

The V and J genes are TRBV2 and TRBJ2-5, with 9 bases that match TRBD1. Germline CDR1 reads SNHLY; CDR2 reads FYNNEI. The CDR3 is 15 amino acids. The junction had 4 bases not matched to a gene; V was cut back by 4 bases and J by 1 base. The CDR3 DNA is TGTGCCAGCAGTGCTAGGACAGGGGTCCAAGAGACCCAGTACTTC. Translation gives CASSARTGVQETQYF.

The CDR3: CASKPPGSRTDTQYF. DNA of the CDR3: TGTGCCAGCAAGCCGCCGGGCTCCAGGACAGATACGCAGTATTTT. V gene TRBV2 combines with J gene TRBJ2-3, with D unclear. The CDR3 length is 15 residues. V shed 7 bases and J shed 3 bases, with 17 bases lying between them. CDR1 and CDR2 (germline): SNHLY, FYNNEI.

The CDR3 bases are TGTGCCAGCAGCGCCAGAGAGGTTCATGGCTACACCTTC. Protein product: CASSAREVHGYTF. The rearrangement uses TRBV9 and TRBJ1-2; unclear D gene. There are 13 residues in the CDR3. V was clipped by 3 bases and J by 6 bases, with 12 bases between them. The V gene's germline CDR1 is SGDLS and CDR2 YYNGEE.

The chain uses TRBV7-3 and TRBJ2-1; possible D gene TRBD2, 6 bases. Germline V gene sequence: CDR1 SGHTA, CDR2 FQGTGA. V was trimmed by 5 bases and J by 7 bases, leaving 15 bases between them. The CDR3 length is 14 residues. CDR3: CASSPRDFQNEQFF. The CDR3, as DNA: TGTGCCAGCAGCCCAAGGGACTTCCAAAATGAGCAGTTCTTC.

This chain uses TRBV18 with TRBJ1-3, with D uncertain. V dropped 2 bases and J dropped 1 base, with 12 bases sitting between them. Germline-derived CDR1 and CDR2 are KGHSH and LQKENI. The CDR3 has 16 residues. The CDR3 nucleotides are TGTGCCAGCTCACCAATAGCTGCCGTATCTGGAAACACCATATATTTT. It encodes CASSPIAAVSGNTIYF.

V is TRBV7-9 and J is TRBJ1-2; D gene ambiguous. Trimming removed 1 base from V and 0 bases from J, with 6 bases in between. The CDR3 runs to 14 residues. Germline loops: CDR1 SEHNR, CDR2 FQNEAQ (reference sequence). CDR3 protein: CASSLVKANYGYTF. The CDR3 nucleotides are TGTGCCAGCAGCTTAGTCAAAGCTAACTATGGCTACACCTTC.

This chain uses TRBV7-2 with TRBJ1-1, with D unclear. V dropped 2 bases and J dropped 0 bases, with 4 bases sitting between them. CDR1 SGHTA and CDR2 FQGNSA come from the germline V gene. This CDR3 has 13 residues. CDR3 sequence: CASSLTMNTEAFF. The CDR3 DNA reads TGTGCCAGCAGCTTAACGATGAACACTGAAGCTTTCTTT.

The chain carries TRBV10-3 and TRBJ1-1; D might be TRBD1 (6 bases). The V gene's germline CDR1 is ENHRY and CDR2 SYGVKD. V gave up 6 bases and J gave up 1 base, with 18 bases separating them. The CDR3 has 16 residues. The CDR3 DNA follows: TGTGCCATCAGATCAACAGGGCGGATTCAGAACACTGAAGCTTTCTTT. Translating gives CAIRSTGRIQNTEAFF.

The chain couples TRBV7-6 to TRBJ1-2, with TRBD1 identical over 10 bases. The germline V gene has CDR1 SGHVS and CDR2 FNYEAQ. The CDR3 is 15 residues long. J lost 5 bases, V lost 2 bases, and 5 bases had no gene match. CDR3 loop: CASSLSTGGRYGYTF. CDR3 coding DNA: TGTGCCAGCAGCTTATCGACAGGGGGCCGGTATGGCTACACCTTC.

The J gene is TRBJ1-1, the V gene TRBV27; the match to TRBD1 covers 9 bases. CDR1 MNHEY and CDR2 SMNVEV come from the germline V gene (reference sequence). V trimming: 6 bases; J trimming: 4 bases; junction bases outside the gene matches: 15. CDR3 length: 17 residues. Written as DNA, the CDR3 is TGTGCCAGCAGCCACAGACCCGGGACAGGGTGGATCACTGAAGCTTTCTTT. It translates to CASSHRPGTGWITEAFF.

The J gene is TRBJ2-7, the V gene TRBV6-5; a possible D gene is TRBD1 (5 bases). The CDR3 is 11 residues long. CDR1 and CDR2 from the germline V gene are MNHEY and SVGAGI. The germline V and J ends were trimmed by 6 bases and 6 bases, with 9 bases remaining between them. The CDR3 nucleotides read TGTGCCAGCAGATCAGGGTCCGAGCAGTACTTC. This codes for CASRSGSEQYF.

This sequence joins TRBV9 and TRBJ2-3, with D hard to call. The CDR3 length is 15 residues. V lost 0 bases to trimming and J lost 2 bases, with 10 bases between them. Germline V lookup: CDR1 SGDLS, CDR2 YYNGEE. Here the CDR3 DNA reads TGTGCCAGCAGCGTAGGGGCATTATCCACAGATACGCAGTATTTT. Translated, it gives CASSVGALSTDTQYF.

This clone was found once. The chain links TRBV7-2 to TRBJ2-1; D not certain. The V end lost 3 bases, the J end lost 3 bases, and 0 bases lay between the germline ends. Germline V lookup: CDR1 SGHTA, CDR2 FQGNSA. This CDR3 is 11 amino acids long. In nucleotides, the CDR3 is TGTGCCAGCAGCTTCTACAATGAGCAGTTCTTC. Protein sequence: CASSFYNEQFF.

V usage is TRBV6-5 and J usage is TRBJ1-3, with D hard to call. Germline CDR1 and CDR2: MNHEY and SVGAGI. V lost 4 bases and J lost 0, with 10 bases in between. This CDR3 region has 15 residues. The CDR3 DNA sequence: TGTGCCAGCAGTTTAGGACTGTACTCTGGAAACACCATATATTTT. Its translation: CASSLGLYSGNTIYF.

The CDR3 region has the DNA TGCAGCGTTTCGGACAGGGCTGACGCCGGGGAGCTGTTTTTT. Its translation: CSVSDRADAGELFF. V and J are TRBV29-1 and TRBJ2-2; 8 positions agree with TRBD1. The CDR3 spans 14 residues. Germline-derived CDR1 and CDR2 are SQVTM and ANQGSEA. J gave up 6 bases and V 5 bases, and 8 bases lay outside the gene matches.

The CDR3 sequence: CASSLVISRVENEQYF. Written as DNA, the CDR3 is TGTGCCAGCAGCTTAGTAATCAGCAGGGTTGAGAACGAGCAGTACTTC. This sequence joins TRBV5-5 and TRBJ2-7; tentative D call: TRBD1 (5 bases). Germline V gives CDR1 SGHKS, CDR2 YYEKEE (reference sequence). The CDR3 is 16 amino acids. The germline V and J ends were trimmed by 2 bases and 5 bases, with 20 bases remaining between them.

As DNA, the CDR3 is TGCGCCAGCAGCCTCGGGACAGGGGTTCAGCCCCAGCATTTT. It yields the protein CASSLGTGVQPQHF. The rearrangement uses TRBV5-1 and TRBJ1-5; the match to TRBD1 covers 10 bases. The germline V gene encodes CDR1 SGHRS and CDR2 YFSETQ. J lost 6 bases, V lost 4 bases, and 4 bases had no gene match. There are 14 residues in the CDR3.

Of note for this clone: Other DNA sequences of this sample code for an identical CDR3. The chain carries TRBV9 and TRBJ2-3; TRBD2 is a possible D gene (7 bases). The germline gives CDR1 SGDLS, CDR2 YYNGEE. Deletions cut 2 bases from V and 1 base from J, with 17 bases between. The CDR3 has 17 amino acids. The CDR3 bases are TGTGCCAGCAGCGTGGGGGGGCGCGGGGGCCGCACAGATACGCAGTATTTT. Translating it yields CASSVGGRGGRTDTQYF.

The V and J genes are TRBV11-2 and TRBJ2-7, with a tentative D call TRBD2 (5 bases). Trimming took off 3 bases at V and 4 bases at J, with 22 bases between the two ends. CDR1 and CDR2 (germline): SGHAT, FQNNGV. This CDR3 has 17 residues. The CDR3 bases are TGTGCCAGCAGCTTGTTTAGCCCATTACTAGTGGCGTACGAGCAGTACTTC. Amino acids: CASSLFSPLLVAYEQYF.

The rearrangement uses TRBV5-5 and TRBJ1-5, with D possibly matching TRBD1 (6 bases). Germline CDR1 and CDR2: SGHKS and YYEKEE (reference sequence). V was cut by 2 bases and J by 0 bases, with 12 bases left in between. CDR3 length: 16 amino acids. The chain's CDR3 is CASSFSGVVSNQPQHF. CDR3 bases: TGTGCCAGCAGCTTTTCAGGGGTCGTTAGCAATCAGCCCCAGCATTTT.

The CDR3 spells CASSIVGQGYGYTF. The CDR3 nucleotides read TGTGCCAGTAGTATAGTCGGACAGGGTTATGGCTACACCTTC. The chain carries TRBV19 and TRBJ1-2; 8 bases are shared with TRBD1. From germline, CDR1 is LNHDA and CDR2 SQIVND (reference sequence). This CDR3 is built from 14 residues. Trimming at V came to 1 base and at J to 5 bases, leaving 3 bases not matched to a gene.

The genes are TRBV14 and TRBJ2-1, with D tentatively TRBD1 (6 bases). Germline loops: CDR1 SGHDN, CDR2 FVKESK. CDR3 size: 12 residues. With 6 bases removed from V and 6 bases from J, the gap between germline ends came to 9 bases. The CDR3 region is CASRQGGNEQFF. The CDR3 DNA sequence: TGTGCCAGCAGACAGGGCGGCAATGAGCAGTTCTTC. Supplemented by reference TRBV14 and TRBJ2-1, the full variable domain reads EAGVTQFPSHSVIEKGQTVTLRCDPISGHDNLYWYRRVMGKEIKFLLHFVKESKQDESGMPNNRFLAERTGGTYSTLKVQPAELEDSGVYFCASRQGGNEQFFGPGTRLTVL.

This clone has just one count. This sequence joins TRBV2 and TRBJ1-6; weak D call: TRBD1 (5 bases). This CDR3 is 14 amino acids long. Germline V CDR1 and CDR2: SNHLY, FYNNEI. V was clipped by 10 bases and J by 11 bases, with 21 bases between them. CDR3 protein: CATGGITFGAPLHF. CDR3 DNA sequence: TGTGCCACCGGGGGGATCACGTTCGGGGCACCCCTCCACTTT.